This T cell receptor (beta chain) was observed in a study of CD8+ T cells in alopecia areata. About the research overall: A regimen of oral tofacitinib, 5 to 10 mg twice daily, was given to treated patients. Study findings and constraints: Tofacitinib did not eliminate many expanded lesional clones from scalp or blood.

This clone appeared a single time. The antigen is unknown. Its ends do not fully match the called genes, so a read error is possible. Described treatment: oral pan-JAK inhibitor, 5-10 mg twice daily. As part of sample collection, lesional scalp punch biopsies and peripheral blood were taken from alopecia areata patients. This CDR3 has 16 residues. Germline CDR1 is SGHRS and CDR2 is YFSETQ. Sequencing templates came from extracted RNA that was reverse transcribed into cDNA. The assay was immunoSEQ multiplex PCR, and TCRdb's table has in-frame clones only and misses some. The profile shows approximately 150,000 clones, roughly 60% of them singletons.

Sample: CD4+ T cells sorted from blood, taken at week 24, from a patient treated with tofacitinib. The clonotype comes from a human donor with alopecia areata. This rearrangement joins TRBV5-1 to TRBJ2-5; 7 nucleotides match TRBD1. CDR3 sequence reads: CASSPRQGTIQDTQYF. The CDR3 DNA is TGCGCCAGCAGCCCCAGACAGGGAACAATACAAGATACCCAGTACTTC.